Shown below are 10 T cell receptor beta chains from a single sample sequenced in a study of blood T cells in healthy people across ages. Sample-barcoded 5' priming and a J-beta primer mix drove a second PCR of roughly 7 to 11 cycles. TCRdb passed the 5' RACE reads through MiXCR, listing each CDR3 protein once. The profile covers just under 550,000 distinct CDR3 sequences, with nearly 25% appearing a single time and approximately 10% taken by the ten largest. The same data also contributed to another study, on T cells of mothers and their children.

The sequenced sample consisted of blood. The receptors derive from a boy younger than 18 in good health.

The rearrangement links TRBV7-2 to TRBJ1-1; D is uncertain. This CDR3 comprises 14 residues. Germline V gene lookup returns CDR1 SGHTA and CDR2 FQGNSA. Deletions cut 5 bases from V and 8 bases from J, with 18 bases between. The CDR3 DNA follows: TGTGCCAGCAGCCCTACCGGAGGTATGCTAGAAGCTTTCTTT. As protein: CASSPTGGMLEAFF.

The CDR3 sequence: CASSPIKGAGELFF. CDR3 bases: TGTGCCAGCAGCCCTATAAAGGGCGCCGGGGAGCTGTTTTTT. This rearrangement joins TRBV7-2 to TRBJ2-2; D is ambiguous. The CDR3 covers 14 residues. V lost 5 bases, J lost 6 bases, and 13 bases lay in between. Germline V lookup: CDR1 SGHTA, CDR2 FQGNSA. The full variable domain, completed using reference TRBV7-2 and TRBJ2-2, is GAGVSQSPSNKVTEKGKDVELRCDPISGHTALYWYRQSLGQGLEFLIYFQGNSAPDKSGLPSDRFSAERTGGSVSTLTIQRTQQEDSAVYLCASSPIKGAGELFFGEGSRLTVL.

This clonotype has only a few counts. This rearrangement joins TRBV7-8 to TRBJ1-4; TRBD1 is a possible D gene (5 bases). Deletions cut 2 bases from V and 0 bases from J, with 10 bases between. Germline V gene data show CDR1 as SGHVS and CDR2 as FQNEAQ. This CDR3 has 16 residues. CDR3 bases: TGTGCCAGCAGCTTAAGGATGACAGCAACTAATGAAAAACTGTTTTTT. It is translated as CASSLRMTATNEKLFF.

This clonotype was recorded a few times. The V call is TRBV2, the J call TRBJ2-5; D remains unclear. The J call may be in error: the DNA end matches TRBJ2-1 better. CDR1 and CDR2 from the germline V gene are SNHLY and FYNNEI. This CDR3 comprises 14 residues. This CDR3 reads CASKTVISLGEQFF. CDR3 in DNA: TGTGCCAGCAAGACCGTGATCTCCCTTGGAGAGCAGTTCTTC.

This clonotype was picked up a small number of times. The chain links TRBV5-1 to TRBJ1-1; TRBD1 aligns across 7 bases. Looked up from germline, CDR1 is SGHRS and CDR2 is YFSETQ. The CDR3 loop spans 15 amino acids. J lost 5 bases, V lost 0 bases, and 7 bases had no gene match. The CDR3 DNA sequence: TGCGCCAGCAGCTTGGTAGCGAGGGGGCATACTGAAGCTTTCTTT. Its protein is CASSLVARGHTEAFF.

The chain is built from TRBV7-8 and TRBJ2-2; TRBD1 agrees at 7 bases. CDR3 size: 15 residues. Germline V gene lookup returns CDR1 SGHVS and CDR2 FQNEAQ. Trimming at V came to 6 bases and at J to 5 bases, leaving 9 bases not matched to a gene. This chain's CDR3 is CASRATGSGTGELFF. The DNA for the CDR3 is TGTGCCAGCAGAGCGACAGGGAGTGGGACCGGGGAGCTGTTTTTT.

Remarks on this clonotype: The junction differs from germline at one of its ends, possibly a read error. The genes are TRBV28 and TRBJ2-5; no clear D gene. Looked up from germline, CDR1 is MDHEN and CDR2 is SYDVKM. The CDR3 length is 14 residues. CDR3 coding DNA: TGTGACAGCAGTTTGATAGGCCTCCGGGAGACCCAGTACTTC. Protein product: CDSSLIGLRETQYF.

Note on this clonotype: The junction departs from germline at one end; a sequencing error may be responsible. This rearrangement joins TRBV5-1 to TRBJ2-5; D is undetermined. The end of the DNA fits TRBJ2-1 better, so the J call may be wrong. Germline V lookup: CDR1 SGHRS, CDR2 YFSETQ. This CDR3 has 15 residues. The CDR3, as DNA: TGCGCCAGCAGCTTGGCGTCCAACTCCTACAGTGAGCAGTTCTTC. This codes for CASSLASNSYSEQFF.

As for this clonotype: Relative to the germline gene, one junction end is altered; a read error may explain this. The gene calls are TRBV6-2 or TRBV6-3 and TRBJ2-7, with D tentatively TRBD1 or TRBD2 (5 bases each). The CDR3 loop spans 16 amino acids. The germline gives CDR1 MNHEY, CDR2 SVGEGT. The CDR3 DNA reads TGTGCCAGCAGCCAACACGGGGACGTAAAATCCTACGAGCTGTACTTC. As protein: CASSQHGDVKSYELYF.

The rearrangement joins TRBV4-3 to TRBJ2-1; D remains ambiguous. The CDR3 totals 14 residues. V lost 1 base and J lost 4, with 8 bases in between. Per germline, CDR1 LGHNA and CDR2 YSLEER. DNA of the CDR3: TGCGCCAGCAGCCAAGCCGGAGAATACAATGAGCAGTTCTTC. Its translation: CASSQAGEYNEQFF.